These 29 T cell receptor beta chains came from one sample sequenced in a study of cytomegalovirus exposure and HLA in healthy donors. The study ran its PCR with 60 Vbeta and 13 Jbeta primers. Data came from immunoSEQ multiplex PCR; TCRdb stores just in-frame clones and leaves some out. The data hold roughly 150,000 clones, with roughly four fifths observed a single time. The sequenced material came from PBMCs. The receptor source for this set is a male donor in good health and CMV-seronegative.

The sample holds a few counts of this clone. The genes are TRBV28 and TRBJ1-2, with 7 bases that match TRBD1. The CDR3 has 11 amino acids. Germline V lookup: CDR1 MDHEN, CDR2 SYDVKM. The V gene end was trimmed by 10 bases and the J gene end by 4 bases; junction bases not matched to a gene: 3. In DNA, the CDR3 is TGTGCCACCGGACAGGCCTATGGCTACACCTTC. Its protein product is CATGQAYGYTF.

The genes are TRBV4-3 and TRBJ2-5; D not certain. Germline V gives CDR1 LGHNA, CDR2 YSLEER. Trimming stripped 2 bases from V and 5 bases from J, with 12 bases between. The CDR3 totals 14 residues. Written as DNA, the CDR3 is TGCGCCAGCAGCCAACTCAGCTTCGGGGAGACCCAGTACTTC. Residues: CASSQLSFGETQYF.

J is TRBJ1-5 and V is TRBV6-6, with TRBD1 matching 7 bases. Germline V gene data show CDR1 as MNHNY and CDR2 as SVGAGI (reference sequence). The J segment lost 8 bases and the V segment lost 6 bases, leaving 10 bases of the junction unmatched. The CDR3 loop spans 14 amino acids. The CDR3 is CASREEGAREPQHF. Here the CDR3 DNA reads TGTGCCAGCAGAGAAGAGGGGGCACGGGAGCCCCAGCATTTT.

The rearrangement uses TRBV6-5 and TRBJ1-1; unclear D gene. V shed 0 bases and J shed 0 bases, with 8 bases lying between them. This CDR3 has 15 amino acids. CDR1 is MNHEY, CDR2 SVGAGI, per germline. The CDR3 nucleotides are TGTGCCAGCAGTTACTCAGGACTGATGAACACTGAAGCTTTCTTT. As protein: CASSYSGLMNTEAFF.

This chain joins TRBV4-3 and TRBJ2-7; D is ambiguous. Trimming removed 1 base at V and 3 bases at J, with 7 bases between. Germline CDR1 LGHNA, CDR2 YSLEER. This CDR3 spans 13 amino acids. The CDR3 nucleotides are TGCGCCAGCAGCCAAGGAACCTACTACGAGCAGTACTTC. Its translation is CASSQGTYYEQYF.

The chain recombines TRBV13 with TRBJ2-5; D gene uncertain. V lost 7 bases and J 0 bases, leaving 6 bases between the germline ends. The germline V gene has CDR1 PRHDT and CDR2 FYEKMQ (reference sequence). There are 12 residues in the CDR3. The CDR3 sequence: CASTKYQETQYF. The CDR3 DNA follows: TGTGCCAGCACCAAATACCAAGAGACCCAGTACTTC.

The chain joins TRBV10-1 to TRBJ2-1; TRBD1 aligns across 8 bases. V lost 0 bases, J lost 2 bases, and 3 bases stayed unmatched. In germline, CDR1 is WNHNN, CDR2 SYGVQD (reference sequence). The CDR3 runs 16 residues. DNA for the CDR3: TGCGCCAGCAGTGAGTCTCCACAGGGGGCCTACAATGAGCAGTTCTTC. This codes for CASSESPQGAYNEQFF.

This clone came up once. The rearrangement uses TRBV27 and TRBJ2-7; 8 nucleotides align to TRBD2. The CDR3 is 16 residues long. After removal of 4 bases from V and 6 bases from J, the junction contained 14 bases not matched to a gene. Looked up from germline, CDR1 is MNHEY and CDR2 is SMNVEV (reference sequence). The chain's CDR3 is CASSYSPGTRLAEQYF. The CDR3 DNA sequence: TGTGCCAGCAGTTACTCACCCGGGACTAGACTGGCCGAGCAGTACTTC.

V is TRBV7-9 and J is TRBJ2-7; D is unresolved. Germline V gene sequence: CDR1 SEHNR, CDR2 FQNEAQ (reference sequence). There are 14 residues in the CDR3. V lost 3 bases, J lost 3 bases, and 12 bases lay in between. The CDR3 region is CASSFNSMIYEQYF. In nucleotides, the CDR3 is TGTGCCAGCAGCTTTAACAGTATGATCTACGAGCAGTACTTC. Filled out from reference TRBV7-9 and TRBJ2-7, the complete variable domain reads DTGVSQNPRHKITKRGQNVTFRCDPISEHNRLYWYRQTLGQGPEFLTYFQNEAQLEKSRLLSDRFSAERPKGSFSTLEIQRTEQGDSAMYLCASSFNSMIYEQYFGPGTRLTVT.

The rearrangement links TRBV18 to TRBJ2-7, with D possibly being TRBD2 (5 bases). CDR1 is KGHSH and CDR2 is LQKENI in the germline V gene. The CDR3 has 16 residues. The V gene lost 3 bases and the J gene lost 0 bases, with 15 bases spanning the gap. CDR3 nucleotide sequence: TGTGCCAGCTCACCGGTAGGGCAGACTAACTCCTACGAGCAGTACTTC. It translates to CASSPVGQTNSYEQYF. The whole variable domain, remainder taken from reference TRBV18 and TRBJ2-7, is NAGVMQNPRHLVRRRGQEARLRCSPMKGHSHVYWYRQLPEEGLKFMVYLQKENIIDESGMPKERFSAEFPKEGPSILRIQQVVRGDSAAYFCASSPVGQTNSYEQYFGPGTRLTVT.

The chain has TRBV5-8 and TRBJ2-1; 10 positions match TRBD1. This CDR3 contains 14 residues. The V gene end was trimmed by 5 bases and the J gene end by 6 bases; junction bases not matched to a gene: 5. Germline CDR1 and CDR2: SGHTS and YDEGEE. The CDR3 loop is CASSFRTGGNEQFF. The CDR3 DNA reads as TGTGCCAGCAGTTTCAGGACAGGGGGCAATGAGCAGTTCTTC.

The genes are TRBV25-1 and TRBJ1-3, with D perhaps matching TRBD1 (5 bases). V was cut by 4 bases and J by 0 bases, with 19 bases left in between. Germline CDR1 is MGHDK and CDR2 is SYGVNS. The length of the CDR3 is 18 residues. This CDR3 reads CASSAWGGTPNSGNTIYF. CDR3 nucleotide sequence: TGTGCCAGCAGTGCCTGGGGGGGGACCCCTAACTCTGGAAACACCATATATTTT.

CDR3 region: CATGTQNTEAFF. DNA for the CDR3: TGTGCCACAGGGACACAGAACACTGAAGCTTTCTTT. The chain uses TRBV2 and TRBJ1-1; possibly TRBD1 for D (6 bases). V lost 10 bases to trimming and J lost 1 base, with 10 bases between them. CDR1 and CDR2 (germline): SNHLY, FYNNEI. The CDR3 is made up of 12 amino acids.

J is TRBJ2-1 and V is TRBV5-4, with TRBD2 matching 12 bases. The CDR3 loop spans 13 amino acids. Germline CDR1 and CDR2: SGHNT and YYREEE (reference sequence). In DNA, the CDR3 is TGTGCAATCCCGGGACTAGCGGGCAATGAGCAGTTCTTC. Translated: CAIPGLAGNEQFF.

This clone was counted only a few times. The V and J genes are TRBV19 and TRBJ1-1, with D perhaps TRBD1 (5 bases). Germline CDR1 reads LNHDA; CDR2 reads SQIVND (reference sequence). Trimming stripped 8 bases from V and 1 base from J, with 17 bases between. The CDR3 covers 15 residues. CDR3 loop: CASYPGGAGNTEAFF. The CDR3 nucleotides are TGTGCCAGTTATCCGGGAGGGGCTGGGAACACTGAAGCTTTCTTT.

This chain links TRBV27 with TRBJ1-2; D may be TRBD1 (5 bases). Germline CDR1 and CDR2: MNHEY and SMNVEV (reference sequence). Trimming left V 6 bases short and J 2 bases short, with 19 bases between. The CDR3 totals 16 residues. CDR3 residues: CASSSGGTVENYGYTF. The CDR3 bases are TGTGCCAGCAGCTCGGGCGGGACGGTTGAGAACTATGGCTACACCTTC.

The rearrangement joins TRBV9 to TRBJ2-1; perhaps TRBD1 as D (6 bases). The CDR3 totals 15 residues. The germline gives CDR1 SGDLS, CDR2 YYNGEE. The V and J ends lost 0 bases and 3 bases respectively, with 10 bases between them. The CDR3 coding sequence is TGTGCCAGCAGCGTAGAGGGGGATAGCTACAATGAGCAGTTCTTC. Its protein is CASSVEGDSYNEQFF.

The chain couples TRBV6-5 to TRBJ2-1; 13 bases are shared with TRBD2. Trimming took 7 bases from V and 10 from J; bases not matched to a gene: 7. The CDR3 extends over 14 amino acids. Per the germline V gene, CDR1 is MNHEY and CDR2 is SVGAGI. CDR3: CASNLLAGGDEQFF. CDR3 nucleotides: TGTGCCAGCAACTTACTAGCGGGAGGGGACGAGCAGTTCTTC.

The chain employs TRBV5-6 and TRBJ1-5, with 9 bases aligning to TRBD1. CDR3 length: 15 amino acids. CDR1 and CDR2 from the germline V gene are SGHDT and YYEEEE. The V gene end was trimmed by 3 bases and the J gene end by 4 bases; junction bases not matched to a gene: 5. This chain's CDR3 is CASSSTGGQNQPQHF. The CDR3 region has the DNA TGTGCCAGCAGCTCCACAGGGGGCCAGAATCAGCCCCAGCATTTT. The complete variable domain, with remaining parts taken from reference TRBV5-6 and TRBJ1-5, reads DAGVTQSPTHLIKTRGQQVTLRCSPKSGHDTVSWYQQALGQGPQFIFQYYEEEERQRGNFPDRFSGHQFPNYSSELNVNALLLGDSALYLCASSSTGGQNQPQHFGDGTRLSIL.

The chain is built from TRBV6-6 and TRBJ2-3; 10 nucleotides agree with TRBD2. This CDR3 has 16 residues. V lost 2 bases and J lost 0; bases outside the gene matches: 2. Germline V lookup: CDR1 MNHNY, CDR2 SVGAGI (reference sequence). The CDR3 here is CASSYVLAGSTDTQYF. CDR3 sequence (DNA): TGTGCCAGCAGTTACGTACTAGCGGGAAGCACAGATACGCAGTATTTT.

This chain uses TRBV28 with TRBJ1-1, with a weak D call TRBD1 (5 bases). The CDR3 has 14 residues. V gave up 7 bases and J gave up 7 bases, with 19 bases separating them. Germline CDR1 and CDR2: MDHEN and SYDVKM. The CDR3 here is CASTSWGGRGEAFF. As DNA, the CDR3 is TGTGCCAGCACCTCCTGGGGGGGGAGAGGTGAAGCTTTCTTT. Variable domain in full (rest from reference TRBV28 and TRBJ1-1): DVKVTQSSRYLVKRTGEKVFLECVQDMDHENMFWYRQDPGLGLRLIYFSYDVKMKEKGDIPEGYSVSREKKERFSLILESASTNQTSMYLCASTSWGGRGEAFFGQGTRLTVV.

The genes are TRBV11-2 and TRBJ1-1, with 8 bases that match TRBD1. CDR3 length equals 13 residues. V trimming: 5 bases; J trimming: 7 bases; junction bases outside the gene matches: 6. The germline CDR1 and CDR2 sequences are SGHAT and FQNNGV. CDR3 residues: CASSPTGAGEAFF. The CDR3 DNA is TGTGCCAGCAGCCCGACAGGGGCGGGTGAAGCTTTCTTT.

The chain combines TRBV5-1 with TRBJ2-7; 8 positions agree with TRBD1. From germline, CDR1 is SGHRS and CDR2 YFSETQ. V trimming: 2 bases; J trimming: 3 bases; junction bases outside the gene matches: 16. The CDR3 covers 18 residues. CDR3 residues: CASSFGTGTGYYHYEQYF. The DNA for the CDR3 is TGCGCCAGCAGCTTCGGGACCGGGACAGGATATTACCACTACGAGCAGTACTTC.

The V call is TRBV28, the J call TRBJ2-1, with a weak D call TRBD1 (6 bases). The CDR3 loop spans 13 amino acids. Germline CDR1 is MDHEN and CDR2 is SYDVKM. V lost 6 bases and J lost 9, with 15 bases in between. The CDR3 loop is CASRFQGLGEQFF. The CDR3 DNA reads as TGTGCCAGCAGATTCCAGGGGCTCGGTGAGCAGTTCTTC.

The V gene is TRBV7-2, the J gene TRBJ2-5; 8 bases are a match to TRBD2. This CDR3 comprises 14 residues. The germline V gene encodes CDR1 SGHTA and CDR2 FQGNSA. V lost 5 bases and J lost 5; bases outside the gene matches: 7. The CDR3 spells CASSGSGARETQYF. DNA for the CDR3: TGTGCCAGCAGCGGTAGCGGGGCTAGGGAGACCCAGTACTTC.

The chain combines TRBV7-9 with TRBJ2-3; TRBD2 agrees at 10 bases. The length of the CDR3 is 16 residues. Germline V gene lookup returns CDR1 SEHNR and CDR2 FQNEAQ (reference sequence). Trimming at V came to 0 bases and at J to 1 base, leaving 1 base not matched to a gene. CDR3 sequence (DNA): TGTGCCAGCAGCTTAGCCGGGACTAGCGGCACAGATACGCAGTATTTT. Its translation is CASSLAGTSGTDTQYF.

The J gene is TRBJ2-7, the V gene TRBV19; D is unclear. Looked up from germline, CDR1 is LNHDA and CDR2 is SQIVND (reference sequence). The V gene lost 0 bases and the J gene lost 6 bases, with 9 bases spanning the gap. The CDR3 runs 13 residues. CDR3 DNA: TGTGCCAGTAGTATAGAGAGTAGCAGCGAGCAGTACTTC. Its protein is CASSIESSSEQYF. Drawing the rest from reference TRBV19 and TRBJ2-7, the complete variable domain is DGGITQSPKYLFRKEGQNVTLSCEQNLNHDAMYWYRQDPGQGLRLIYYSQIVNDFQKGDIAEGYSVSREKKESFPLTVTSAQKNPTAFYLCASSIESSSEQYFGPGTRLTVT.

This clone was recorded once. The chain is built from TRBV28 and TRBJ2-3; no reliable D call. This CDR3 is 15 amino acids long. V lost 7 bases and J lost 2, with 16 bases in between. Per germline, CDR1 MDHEN and CDR2 SYDVKM. CDR3 DNA sequence: TGTGCCAGCAAGAAGTTCGAGGTTTCCACAGATACGCAGTATTTT. It specifies CASKKFEVSTDTQYF.

The J gene is TRBJ2-4, the V gene TRBV5-4, with D unclear. V lost 4 bases, J lost 6 bases, and 14 bases lay in between. Germline assignment: CDR1 SGHNT and CDR2 YYREEE (reference sequence). This CDR3 contains 14 residues. CDR3 DNA sequence: TGTGCCAGCAGCGACACCCCAACGGCAAACATTCAGTACTTC. Translation gives CASSDTPTANIQYF.